This T cell receptor beta chain was recorded in a study of beta chain features in type 1 diabetes. Expressed TCRB transcripts got sequenced, as all isolated RNA was reverse transcribed. Method: immunoSEQ multiplex PCR; TCRdb's copy keeps in-frame clones and lacks some. This sample has 500,000 to 850,000 clones; about an eighth occur once, and the top ten carry 0.04%. Study results and limitations: In comparison with healthy donors, patients had naive, central memory and Treg TCRB repertoires that appeared more similar. Moderately but significantly shorter TCRB CDR3s were found in Type 1 diabetes patients in all four CD4+ subsets.

The CDR3 is 15 amino acids. The V end lost 5 bases, the J end lost 7 bases, and 24 bases lay between the germline ends. Germline lookup yields CDR1 SQVTM and CDR2 ANQGSEA. As concerns this clone: Its antigen remains unidentified.

The sequence was obtained from a young man with type 1 diabetes. The chain recombines TRBV29-1 with TRBJ2-7; D assignment may be TRBD1 or TRBD2 (5 bases each). Input material: naive CD4+ T cells from blood. Written as DNA, the CDR3 is TGCAGCGTTCAAAGAGGGGCAGGTTCATCTCGGGAGCAGTACTTC. Its protein product is CSVQRGAGSSREQYF.